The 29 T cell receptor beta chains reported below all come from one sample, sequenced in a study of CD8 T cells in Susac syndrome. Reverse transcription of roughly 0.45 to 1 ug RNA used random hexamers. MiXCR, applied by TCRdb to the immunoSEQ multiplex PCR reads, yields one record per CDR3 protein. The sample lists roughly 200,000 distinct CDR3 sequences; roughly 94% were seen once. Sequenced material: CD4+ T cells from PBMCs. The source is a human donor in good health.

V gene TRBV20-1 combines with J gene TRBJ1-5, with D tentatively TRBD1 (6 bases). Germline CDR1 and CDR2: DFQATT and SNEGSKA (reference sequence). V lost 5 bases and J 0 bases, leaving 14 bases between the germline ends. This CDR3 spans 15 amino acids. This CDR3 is CSASPRGYSNQPQHF. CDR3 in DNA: TGCAGTGCTTCGCCCAGGGGTTATAGCAATCAGCCCCAGCATTTT.

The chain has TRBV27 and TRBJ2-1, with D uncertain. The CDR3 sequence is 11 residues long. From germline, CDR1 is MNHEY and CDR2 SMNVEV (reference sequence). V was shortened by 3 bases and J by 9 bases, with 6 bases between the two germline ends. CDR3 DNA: TGTGCCAGCAGTTTTTCCGGTGAGCAGTTCTTC. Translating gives CASSFSGEQFF.

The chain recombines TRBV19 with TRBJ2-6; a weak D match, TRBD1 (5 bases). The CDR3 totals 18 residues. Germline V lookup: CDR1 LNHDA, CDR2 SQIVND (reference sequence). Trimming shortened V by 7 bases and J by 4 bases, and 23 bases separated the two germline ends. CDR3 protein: CASTTEKGVRRGANVLTF. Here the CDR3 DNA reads TGTGCCAGTACCACCGAAAAAGGGGTCCGAAGGGGGGCCAACGTCCTGACTTTC.

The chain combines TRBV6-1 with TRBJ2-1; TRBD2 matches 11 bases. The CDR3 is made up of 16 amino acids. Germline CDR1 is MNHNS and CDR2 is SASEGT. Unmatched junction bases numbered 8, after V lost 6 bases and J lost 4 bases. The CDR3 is CASREPRLAGYNEQFF. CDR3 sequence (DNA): TGTGCCAGCAGGGAGCCCCGACTAGCGGGATACAATGAGCAGTTCTTC.

The CDR3 DNA follows: TGCAGTGCTAGTCCCCCAACTGAAGCTTTCTTT. It yields the protein CSASPPTEAFF. V and J are TRBV20-1 and TRBJ1-1; D call uncertain. The germline CDR1 and CDR2 sequences are DFQATT and SNEGSKA (reference sequence). The CDR3 totals 11 residues. Trimming removed 3 bases from V and 5 bases from J, with 7 bases in between.

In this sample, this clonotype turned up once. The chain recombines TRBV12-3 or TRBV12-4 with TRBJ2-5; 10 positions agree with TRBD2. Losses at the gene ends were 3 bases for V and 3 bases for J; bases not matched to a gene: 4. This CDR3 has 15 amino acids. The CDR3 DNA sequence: TGTGCCAGCAGTTTTGGGCTAGCGGGGGAAGAGACCCAGTACTTC. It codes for CASSFGLAGEETQYF.

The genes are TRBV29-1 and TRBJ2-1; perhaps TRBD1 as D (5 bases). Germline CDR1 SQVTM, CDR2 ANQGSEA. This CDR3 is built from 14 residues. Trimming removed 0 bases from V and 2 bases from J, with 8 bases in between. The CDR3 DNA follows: TGCAGCGTTGAAGAGGTGGGGCCCTACAATGAGCAGTTCTTC. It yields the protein CSVEEVGPYNEQFF.

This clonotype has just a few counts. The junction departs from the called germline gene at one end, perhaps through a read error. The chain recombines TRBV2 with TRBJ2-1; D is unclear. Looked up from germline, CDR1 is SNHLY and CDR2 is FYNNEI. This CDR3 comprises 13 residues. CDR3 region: CASSVSLGFEQFF. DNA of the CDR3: TGTGCCAGTAGTGTATCGTTGGGCTTTGAGCAGTTCTTC.

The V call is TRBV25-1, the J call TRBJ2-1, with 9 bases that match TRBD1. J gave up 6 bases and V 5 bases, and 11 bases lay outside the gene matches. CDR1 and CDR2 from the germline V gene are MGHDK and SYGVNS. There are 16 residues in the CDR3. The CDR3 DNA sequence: TGTGCCAGCAGTAAATCCGGGACAGGGAATTTCAATGAGCAGTTCTTC. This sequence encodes CASSKSGTGNFNEQFF.

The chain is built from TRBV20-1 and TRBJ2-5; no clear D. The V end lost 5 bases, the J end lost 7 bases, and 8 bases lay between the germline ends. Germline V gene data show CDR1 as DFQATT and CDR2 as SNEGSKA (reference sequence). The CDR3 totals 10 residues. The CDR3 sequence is CSAALATQYF. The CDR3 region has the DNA TGCAGTGCTGCCCTGGCGACCCAGTACTTC.

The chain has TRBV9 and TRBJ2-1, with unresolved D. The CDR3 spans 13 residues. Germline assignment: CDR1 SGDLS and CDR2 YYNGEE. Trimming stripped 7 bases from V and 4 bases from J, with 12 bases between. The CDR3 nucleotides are TGTGCCAGCGGCGACGCTGGTTACAATGAGCAGTTCTTC. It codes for CASGDAGYNEQFF.

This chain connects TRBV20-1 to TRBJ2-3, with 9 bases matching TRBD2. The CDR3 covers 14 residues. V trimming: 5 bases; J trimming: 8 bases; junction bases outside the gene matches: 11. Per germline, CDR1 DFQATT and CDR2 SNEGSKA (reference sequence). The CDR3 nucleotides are TGCAGTGCTGCCATAGCGGGAGCCATCCGTACGCAGTATTTT. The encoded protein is CSAAIAGAIRTQYF.

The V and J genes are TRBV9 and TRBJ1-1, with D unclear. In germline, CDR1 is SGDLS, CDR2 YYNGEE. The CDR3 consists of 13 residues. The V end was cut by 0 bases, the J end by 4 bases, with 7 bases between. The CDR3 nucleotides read TGTGCCAGCAGCGTAGACGGAATCACTGAAGCTTTCTTT. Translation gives CASSVDGITEAFF.

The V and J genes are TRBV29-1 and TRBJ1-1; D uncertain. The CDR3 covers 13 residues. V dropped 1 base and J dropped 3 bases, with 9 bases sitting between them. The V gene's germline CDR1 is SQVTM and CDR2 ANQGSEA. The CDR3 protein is CSVEAGIHTEAFF. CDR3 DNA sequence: TGCAGCGTTGAAGCCGGGATCCACACTGAAGCTTTCTTT.

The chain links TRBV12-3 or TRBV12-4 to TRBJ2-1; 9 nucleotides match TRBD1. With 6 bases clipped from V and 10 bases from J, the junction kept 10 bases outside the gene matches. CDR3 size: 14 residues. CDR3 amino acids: CASSYGTGLFEQFF. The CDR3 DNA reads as TGTGCCAGCAGCTACGGGACAGGGCTGTTCGAGCAGTTCTTC.

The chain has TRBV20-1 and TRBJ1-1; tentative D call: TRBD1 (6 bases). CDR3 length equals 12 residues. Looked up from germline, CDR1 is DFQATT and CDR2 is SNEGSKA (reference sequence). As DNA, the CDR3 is TGCGGACTCACAGGGTGGGAATCTGAAGCTTTCTTT. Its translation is CGLTGWESEAFF.

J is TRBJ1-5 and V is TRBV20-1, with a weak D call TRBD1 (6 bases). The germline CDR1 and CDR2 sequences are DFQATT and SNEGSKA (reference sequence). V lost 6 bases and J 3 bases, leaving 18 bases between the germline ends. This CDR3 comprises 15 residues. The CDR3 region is CSASPGGPINQPQHF. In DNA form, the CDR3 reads TGCAGTGCCTCCCCGGGGGGCCCCATCAATCAGCCCCAGCATTTT.

The CDR3: CASSPPVGNRVYGYTF. The CDR3 DNA reads as TGTGCCAGCAGCCCCCCGGTGGGGAACAGGGTTTACGGCTACACCTTC. The chain recombines TRBV4-2 with TRBJ1-2; tentative D call: TRBD1 (6 bases). V was shortened by 4 bases and J by 8 bases, with 23 bases between the two germline ends. The CDR3 contains 16 residues. Germline V gene sequence: CDR1 LGHNA, CDR2 YNFKEQ.

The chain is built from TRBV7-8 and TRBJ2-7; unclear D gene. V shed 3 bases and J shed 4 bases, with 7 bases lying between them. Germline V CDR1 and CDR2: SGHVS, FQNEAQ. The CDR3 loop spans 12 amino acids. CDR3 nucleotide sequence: TGTGCCAGCAGCTTTTTCGTTTACGAGCAGTACTTC. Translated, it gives CASSFFVYEQYF.

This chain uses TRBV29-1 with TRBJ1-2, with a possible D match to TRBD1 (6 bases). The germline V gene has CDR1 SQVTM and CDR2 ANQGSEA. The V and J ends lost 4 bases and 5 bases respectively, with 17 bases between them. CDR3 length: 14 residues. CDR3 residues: CSVGRDMNYYGYTF. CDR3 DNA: TGCAGCGTTGGCCGGGACATGAACTATTATGGCTACACCTTC.

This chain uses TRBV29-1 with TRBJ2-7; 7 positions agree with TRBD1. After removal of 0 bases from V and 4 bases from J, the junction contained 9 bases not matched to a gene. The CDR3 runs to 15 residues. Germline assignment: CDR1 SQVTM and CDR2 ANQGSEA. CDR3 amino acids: CSVEDGRQGRYEQYV. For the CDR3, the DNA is TGCAGCGTTGAAGATGGTCGACAGGGCCGGTACGAGCAGTACGTC.

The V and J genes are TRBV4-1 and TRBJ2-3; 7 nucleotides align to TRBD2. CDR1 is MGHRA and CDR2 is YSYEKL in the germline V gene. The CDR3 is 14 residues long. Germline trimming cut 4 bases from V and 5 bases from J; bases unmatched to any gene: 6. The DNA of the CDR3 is TGCGCCAGCAGCCCAGCGGGGTCCGAAGATACGCAGTATTTT. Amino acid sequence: CASSPAGSEDTQYF.

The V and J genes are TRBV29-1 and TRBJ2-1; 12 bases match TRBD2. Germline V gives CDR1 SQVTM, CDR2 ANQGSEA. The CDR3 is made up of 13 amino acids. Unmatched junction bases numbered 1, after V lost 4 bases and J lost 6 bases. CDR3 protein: CSVGTSGVNEQFF. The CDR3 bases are TGCAGCGTTGGGACTAGCGGGGTCAATGAGCAGTTCTTC.

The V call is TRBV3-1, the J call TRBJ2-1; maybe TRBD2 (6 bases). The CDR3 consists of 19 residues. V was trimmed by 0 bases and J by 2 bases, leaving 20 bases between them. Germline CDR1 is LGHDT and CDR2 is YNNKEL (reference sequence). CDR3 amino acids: CASSQDWEVWGRPYNEQFF. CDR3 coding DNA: TGTGCCAGCAGCCAAGATTGGGAGGTATGGGGGAGACCCTACAATGAGCAGTTCTTC.

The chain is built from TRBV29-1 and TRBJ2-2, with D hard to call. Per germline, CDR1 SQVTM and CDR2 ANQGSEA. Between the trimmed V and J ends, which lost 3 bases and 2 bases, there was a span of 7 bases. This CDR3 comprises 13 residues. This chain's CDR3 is CSVDHQNTGELFF. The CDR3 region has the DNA TGCAGCGTTGATCACCAAAACACCGGGGAGCTGTTTTTT.

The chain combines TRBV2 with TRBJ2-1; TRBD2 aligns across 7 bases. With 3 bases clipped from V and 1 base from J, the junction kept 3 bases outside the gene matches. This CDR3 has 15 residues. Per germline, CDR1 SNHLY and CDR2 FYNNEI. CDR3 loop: CASSDLAGSYNEQFF. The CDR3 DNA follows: TGTGCCAGCAGTGACTTAGCGGGTTCCTACAATGAGCAGTTCTTC.

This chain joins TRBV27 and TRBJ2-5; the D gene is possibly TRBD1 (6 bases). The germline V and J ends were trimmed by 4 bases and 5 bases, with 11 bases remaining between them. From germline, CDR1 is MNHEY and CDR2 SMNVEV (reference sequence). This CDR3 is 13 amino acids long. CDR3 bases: TGTGCCAGCAGTTGGGGGCCACGCGAGACCCAGTACTTC. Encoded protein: CASSWGPRETQYF.

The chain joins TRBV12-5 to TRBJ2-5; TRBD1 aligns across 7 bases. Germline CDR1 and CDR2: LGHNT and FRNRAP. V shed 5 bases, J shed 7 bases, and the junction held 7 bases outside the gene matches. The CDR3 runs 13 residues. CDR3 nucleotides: TGTGCTAGTGGTCCCGAGGGGGCACCGACCCAGTACTTC. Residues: CASGPEGAPTQYF.

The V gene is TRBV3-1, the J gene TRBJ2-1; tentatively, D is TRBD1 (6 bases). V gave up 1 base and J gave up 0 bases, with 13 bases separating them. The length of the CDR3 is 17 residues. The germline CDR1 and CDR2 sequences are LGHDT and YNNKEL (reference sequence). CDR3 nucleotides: TGTGCCAGCAGCCAAGGTCCCACAGGGCGCTCCTACAATGAGCAGTTCTTC. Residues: CASSQGPTGRSYNEQFF.